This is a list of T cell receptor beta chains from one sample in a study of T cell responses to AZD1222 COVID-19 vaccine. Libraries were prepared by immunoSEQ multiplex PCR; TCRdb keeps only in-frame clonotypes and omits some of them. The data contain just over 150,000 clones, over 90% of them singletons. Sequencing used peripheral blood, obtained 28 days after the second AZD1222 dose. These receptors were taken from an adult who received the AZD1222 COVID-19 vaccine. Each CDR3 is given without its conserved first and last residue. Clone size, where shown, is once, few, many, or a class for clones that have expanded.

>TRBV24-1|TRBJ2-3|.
ATSDSDPTTDTQY
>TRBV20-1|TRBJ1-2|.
SASLGDGYT
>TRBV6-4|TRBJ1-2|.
ASSRGTGAGYT
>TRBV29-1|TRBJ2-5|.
GGRGGSETQY
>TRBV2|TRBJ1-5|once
ASKLGQRFNQPQH
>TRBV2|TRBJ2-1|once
ASSESGRGLSLDNEQF
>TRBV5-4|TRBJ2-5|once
ASSPRHQETQY
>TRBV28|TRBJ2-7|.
ASSLSGYEQY
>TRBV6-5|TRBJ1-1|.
ASSLGAFTEAF
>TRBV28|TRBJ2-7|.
ASSFTGMSYEQY
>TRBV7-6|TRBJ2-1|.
ASSLDRGDEQF
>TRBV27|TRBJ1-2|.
ASSPQPIYGYT
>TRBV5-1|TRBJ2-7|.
ASSSSSGGRYEQY